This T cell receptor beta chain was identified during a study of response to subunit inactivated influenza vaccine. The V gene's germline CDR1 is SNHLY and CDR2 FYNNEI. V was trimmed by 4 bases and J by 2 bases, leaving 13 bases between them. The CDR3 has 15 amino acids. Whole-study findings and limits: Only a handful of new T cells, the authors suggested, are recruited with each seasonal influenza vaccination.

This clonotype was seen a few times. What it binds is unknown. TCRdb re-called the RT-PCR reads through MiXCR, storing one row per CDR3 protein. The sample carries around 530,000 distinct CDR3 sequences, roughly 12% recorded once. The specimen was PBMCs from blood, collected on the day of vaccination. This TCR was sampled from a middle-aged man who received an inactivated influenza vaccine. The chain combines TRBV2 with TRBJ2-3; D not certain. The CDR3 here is CASSAQQRHTDTQYF. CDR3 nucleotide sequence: TGTGCCAGCAGTGCACAACAGAGACACACAGATACGCAGTATTTT.